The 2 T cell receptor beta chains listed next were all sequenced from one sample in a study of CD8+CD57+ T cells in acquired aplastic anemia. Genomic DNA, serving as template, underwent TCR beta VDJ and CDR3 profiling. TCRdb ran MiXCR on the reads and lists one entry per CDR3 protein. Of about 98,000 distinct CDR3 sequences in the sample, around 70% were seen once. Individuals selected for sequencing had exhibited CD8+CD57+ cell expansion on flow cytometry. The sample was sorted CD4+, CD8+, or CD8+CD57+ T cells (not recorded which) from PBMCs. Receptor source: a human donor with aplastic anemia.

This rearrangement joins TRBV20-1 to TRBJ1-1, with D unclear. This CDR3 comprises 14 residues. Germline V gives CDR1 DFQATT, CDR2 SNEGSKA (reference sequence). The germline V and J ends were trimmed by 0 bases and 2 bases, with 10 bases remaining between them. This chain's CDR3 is CSARDSSINTEAFF. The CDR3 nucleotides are TGCAGTGCTAGAGATTCAAGCATTAACACTGAAGCTTTCTTT.

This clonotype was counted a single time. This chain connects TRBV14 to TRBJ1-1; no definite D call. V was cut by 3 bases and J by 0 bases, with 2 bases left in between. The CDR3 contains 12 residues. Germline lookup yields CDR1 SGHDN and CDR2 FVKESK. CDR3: CASSHMNTEAFF. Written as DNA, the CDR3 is TGTGCCAGCAGCCATATGAACACTGAAGCTTTCTTT.